Following are 26 T cell receptor beta chains from one sample sequenced in a study of cytomegalovirus exposure and HLA in healthy donors. The PCR used 60 Vbeta and 13 Jbeta primers. Libraries were prepared by immunoSEQ multiplex PCR; TCRdb keeps only in-frame clonotypes and omits some of them. The repertoire has more than 65,000 clones, 82% of them found once; the top ten carry 1.9%. The sequenced material came from PBMCs. Every receptor here comes from a man between 18 and 35 years old in good health and CMV-seronegative.

V gene TRBV30 combines with J gene TRBJ2-1; D perhaps matches TRBD2 (5 bases). The CDR3 has 13 amino acids. CDR1 and CDR2 (germline): GTSNPN, SVGIG (reference sequence). Trimming took 0 bases from V and 9 from J, leaving 12 bases between them. CDR3 residues: CAWSVRRRGEQFF. The CDR3 region has the DNA TGTGCCTGGAGTGTACGTCGACGGGGTGAGCAGTTCTTC.

The chain carries TRBV28 and TRBJ2-7, with D maybe TRBD1 (5 bases). This CDR3 is built from 14 residues. V gave up 6 bases and J gave up 6 bases, with 18 bases separating them. Germline V gene lookup returns CDR1 MDHEN and CDR2 SYDVKM. This chain's CDR3 is CASSQVDNRSEQYF. CDR3 in DNA: TGTGCCAGCAGCCAGGTGGACAACCGAAGCGAGCAGTACTTC. The full variable domain, with the rest looked up from reference TRBV28 and TRBJ2-7, is DVKVTQSSRYLVKRTGEKVFLECVQDMDHENMFWYRQDPGLGLRLIYFSYDVKMKEKGDIPEGYSVSREKKERFSLILESASTNQTSMYLCASSQVDNRSEQYFGPGTRLTVT.

The CDR3 coding sequence is TGTGCCAGCAGTTCACAGGGGGTAATTACGCAGTATTTT. Its translation is CASSSQGVITQYF. This sequence joins TRBV27 and TRBJ2-3; TRBD1 matches 8 bases. CDR3 length: 13 amino acids. V was clipped by 4 bases and J by 8 bases; unmatched bases: 5. Germline CDR1 is MNHEY and CDR2 is SMNVEV (reference sequence).

DNA of the CDR3: TGTGCCAGTACCGTTGGGACAGGTTCTGGGAATCAGCCCCAGCATTTT. Protein: CASTVGTGSGNQPQHF. This chain uses TRBV19 with TRBJ1-5; TRBD1 aligns across 8 bases. V was pared by 7 bases and J by 4 bases, with 12 bases of the junction left unmatched. CDR3 length: 16 amino acids. CDR1 LNHDA and CDR2 SQIVND come from the germline V gene (reference sequence).

V gene TRBV7-9 combines with J gene TRBJ2-7; tentatively, D is TRBD1 (6 bases). CDR1 is SEHNR and CDR2 is FQNEAQ in the germline V gene (reference sequence). The ends were cut back, 5 bases at V and 5 bases at J, with 7 bases in the middle. There are 11 residues in the CDR3. The CDR3 nucleotides are TGTGCCAGCAGCGGGGGCCACGAGCAGTACTTC. This translates into CASSGGHEQYF.

The chain combines TRBV6-1 with TRBJ1-5; 7 bases agree with TRBD1. Trimming removed 5 bases from V and 0 bases from J; junction bases left unmatched: 4. Per germline, CDR1 MNHNS and CDR2 SASEGT. The CDR3 loop spans 15 amino acids. This CDR3 is CASSTGQDSNQPQHF. The DNA for the CDR3 is TGTGCCAGCAGTACCGGACAGGATAGCAATCAGCCCCAGCATTTT.

The chain recombines TRBV5-4 with TRBJ1-4; D gene ambiguous. The V gene lost 0 bases and the J gene lost 8 bases, with 11 bases spanning the gap. This CDR3 region has 14 residues. The germline V gene has CDR1 SGHNT and CDR2 YYREEE (reference sequence). This chain's CDR3 is CASSLGASGEKLFF. DNA for the CDR3: TGTGCCAGCAGCTTGGGGGCATCGGGGGAAAAACTGTTTTTT.

V usage is TRBV6-5 and J usage is TRBJ1-2, with 7 bases aligning to TRBD1. Trimming took 6 bases from V and 5 from J; bases not matched to a gene: 12. This CDR3 region has 15 residues. Germline V lookup: CDR1 MNHEY, CDR2 SVGAGI. The chain's CDR3 is CASSSYRGNFYGYTF. The CDR3 DNA is TGTGCCAGCAGCTCCTACAGGGGAAATTTTTATGGCTACACCTTC.

The chain has TRBV2 and TRBJ1-2; TRBD1 matches 7 bases. Germline values: CDR1 SNHLY, CDR2 FYNNEI. The CDR3 sequence is 18 residues long. The trim removed 2 bases at V and 0 bases at J, leaving 12 bases unmatched. The CDR3 DNA reads as TGTGCCAGCAGTGAACGAATAGGGGGCAGGGGAGCTAACTATGGCTACACCTTC. The encoded protein is CASSERIGGRGANYGYTF.

This chain uses TRBV27 with TRBJ2-7; 7 nucleotides line up with TRBD1. The germline CDR1 and CDR2 sequences are MNHEY and SMNVEV (reference sequence). The trim removed 9 bases at V and 3 bases at J, leaving 11 bases unmatched. This CDR3 has 14 residues. The CDR3 nucleotides read TGTGCCAGTTCACCGGGACAGAGATACTACGAGCAGTACTTC. This gives the protein CASSPGQRYYEQYF.

V and J are TRBV7-9 and TRBJ2-2, with D hard to call. CDR1 and CDR2 from the germline V gene are SEHNR and FQNEAQ (reference sequence). This CDR3 has 14 amino acids. V was trimmed by 8 bases and J by 0 bases, leaving 10 bases between them. CDR3 loop: CASGQLTNTGELFF. CDR3 DNA sequence: TGTGCCAGCGGGCAGCTCACGAACACCGGGGAGCTGTTTTTT. Filled out from reference TRBV7-9 and TRBJ2-2, the complete variable domain reads DTGVSQNPRHKITKRGQNVTFRCDPISEHNRLYWYRQTLGQGPEFLTYFQNEAQLEKSRLLSDRFSAERPKGSFSTLEIQRTEQGDSAMYLCASGQLTNTGELFFGEGSRLTVL.

The CDR3 loop is CASSPGQAGGPQHF. In DNA form, the CDR3 reads TGTGCCAGCAGTCCGGGACAGGCCGGAGGGCCCCAGCATTTT. The chain combines TRBV5-4 with TRBJ1-5; 8 nucleotides line up with TRBD1. The V segment lost 5 bases and the J segment 9 bases; nucleotides outside the gene matches: 10. The CDR3 has 14 residues. Germline lookup yields CDR1 SGHNT and CDR2 YYREEE (reference sequence). Drawing the rest from reference TRBV5-4 and TRBJ1-5, the complete variable domain is ETGVTQSPTHLIKTRGQQVTLRCSSQSGHNTVSWYQQALGQGPQFIFQYYREEENGRGNFPPRFSGLQFPNYSSELNVNALELDDSALYLCASSPGQAGGPQHFGDGTRLSIL.

The chain links TRBV5-4 to TRBJ1-2; a weak D match, TRBD1 (6 bases). Trimming shortened V by 4 bases and J by 8 bases, and 15 bases separated the two germline ends. This CDR3 has 13 amino acids. Germline lookup yields CDR1 SGHNT and CDR2 YYREEE (reference sequence). This CDR3 is CASSGQHGLGYTF. Written as DNA, the CDR3 is TGTGCCAGCAGCGGACAGCACGGATTGGGCTACACCTTC.

The chain links TRBV7-2 to TRBJ1-2; D might be TRBD1 (5 bases). This CDR3 has 14 amino acids. Germline V gene data show CDR1 as SGHTA and CDR2 as FQGNSA. The V end lost 5 bases, the J end lost 0 bases, and 10 bases lay between the germline ends. The CDR3 nucleotides are TGTGCCAGCAGCCCCCTACAGGCTAACTATGGCTACACCTTC. This gives the protein CASSPLQANYGYTF.

Notes on this clone: A junction end diverges from the germline sequence, so it may reflect a read error. The chain is built from TRBV7-9 and TRBJ2-7; unclear D gene. Germline lookup yields CDR1 SEHNR and CDR2 FQNEAQ (reference sequence). CDR3 length: 12 amino acids. CDR3 loop: CSSSFLFYEQYF. DNA of the CDR3: TGTTCCAGCAGCTTTCTCTTTTACGAGCAGTACTTC.

This clone has only one observation. V and J are TRBV29-1 and TRBJ2-5, with TRBD1 matching over 10 bases. This CDR3 has 13 residues. The V and J ends lost 8 bases and 5 bases, in that order; junction bases with no gene match: 8. The germline V gene encodes CDR1 SQVTM and CDR2 ANQGSEA. CDR3 coding DNA: TGCAGCATGGGACAGGGGAGATGGGAGACCCAGTACTTC. It specifies CSMGQGRWETQYF.

This clone was seen only once. The chain links TRBV13 to TRBJ1-5, with D unclear. CDR3 length equals 12 residues. V was cut by 3 bases and J by 4 bases, with 4 bases left in between. Per germline, CDR1 PRHDT and CDR2 FYEKMQ (reference sequence). The CDR3 loop is CASSLENQPQHF. The DNA of the CDR3 is TGTGCCAGCAGCTTGGAGAATCAGCCCCAGCATTTT.

This sequence joins TRBV19 and TRBJ2-5; 10 bases are shared with TRBD1. Germline CDR1 and CDR2: LNHDA and SQIVND (reference sequence). V shed 8 bases and J 5 bases; nucleotides not matched to a gene: 5. The CDR3 sequence is 13 residues long. The chain's CDR3 is CASRQGARETQYF. The CDR3 DNA sequence: TGTGCCAGTCGACAGGGGGCTCGGGAGACCCAGTACTTC.

The chain couples TRBV7-9 to TRBJ2-7, with 7 bases that match TRBD1. In germline, CDR1 is SEHNR, CDR2 FQNEAQ (reference sequence). The CDR3 has 15 amino acids. V shed 5 bases and J 3 bases; nucleotides not matched to a gene: 10. The CDR3 nucleotides are TGTGCCAGCAGCCCCTGGACAGGTTCCAACTACGAGCAGTACTTC. It is translated as CASSPWTGSNYEQYF.

The chain uses TRBV4-2 and TRBJ1-4; D is uncertain. Trimming took off 1 base at V and 8 bases at J, with 5 bases between the two ends. The germline V gene encodes CDR1 LGHNA and CDR2 YNFKEQ. The CDR3 covers 12 residues. CDR3 amino acids: CASSQAGEKLFF. DNA of the CDR3: TGTGCCAGCAGCCAAGCAGGCGAAAAACTGTTTTTT.

This clone was seen a handful of times. V usage is TRBV4-1 and J usage is TRBJ2-2, with no clear D. Germline lookup yields CDR1 MGHRA and CDR2 YSYEKL. This CDR3 comprises 16 residues. V was trimmed by 4 bases and J by 0 bases, leaving 12 bases between them. The CDR3 DNA reads as TGCGCCAGCAGCCTTTCTCAGGCAGCGAACACCGGGGAGCTGTTTTTT. Its protein product is CASSLSQAANTGELFF.

The chain employs TRBV5-4 and TRBJ1-1; D might be TRBD1 (6 bases). The ends were cut back, 5 bases at V and 1 base at J, with 6 bases in the middle. The CDR3 covers 12 residues. From germline, CDR1 is SGHNT and CDR2 YYREEE (reference sequence). CDR3 amino acids: CASRQGNTEAFF. CDR3 nucleotides: TGTGCCAGCAGACAGGGGAACACTGAAGCTTTCTTT.

The chain links TRBV11-1 to TRBJ1-1, with D tentatively TRBD1 (5 bases). The V end lost 3 bases, the J end lost 2 bases, and 13 bases lay between the germline ends. Germline V gene data show CDR1 as SGHAT and CDR2 as FQDESV (reference sequence). The CDR3 has 15 residues. The CDR3 region is CASSFAQGGNTEAFF. In nucleotides, the CDR3 is TGTGCCAGCAGCTTCGCCCAGGGAGGCAACACTGAAGCTTTCTTT.

The genes are TRBV30 and TRBJ2-5, with D uncertain. Gene TRBJ2-7 matches the end of the DNA better, so the J call may be wrong. The CDR3 loop spans 11 amino acids. Germline V CDR1 and CDR2: GTSNPN, SVGIG (reference sequence). This chain's CDR3 is CAWSVKYEQYF. The CDR3 bases are TGTGCCTGGAGTGTAAAGTACGAGCAGTACTTC.

The rearrangement uses TRBV19 and TRBJ1-5; D is perhaps TRBD1 (5 bases). V was pared by 8 bases and J by 2 bases, with 13 bases between. Germline-derived CDR1 and CDR2 are LNHDA and SQIVND (reference sequence). There are 14 residues in the CDR3. The CDR3 sequence is CASQGSARNQPQHF. The CDR3 DNA is TGTGCCAGTCAGGGTTCGGCCCGCAATCAGCCCCAGCATTTT.

The V call is TRBV7-9, the J call TRBJ1-3, with a possible D match to TRBD1 (5 bases). V was trimmed by 8 bases and J by 0 bases, leaving 17 bases between them. The CDR3 totals 16 residues. The V gene's germline CDR1 is SEHNR and CDR2 FQNEAQ (reference sequence). Here the CDR3 reads CASSSNRPISGNTIYF. The CDR3 DNA sequence: TGTGCCAGCTCGTCCAACAGGCCCATCTCTGGAAACACCATATATTTT.